The source of this TCR beta chain is a study of blood T cells in healthy people across ages. Study-level results: TCR beta diversity was tightly associated with the proportion of naive T cells. It was the long-lived donors that had more naive CD4+ cells and higher diversity than aged donors.

A sample-barcoded 5' primer and a J-beta primer mix were used in a second PCR of roughly 7 to 12 cycles. Unique molecular identifiers of 12 random nucleotides labeled each cDNA. TCRdb itself ran the 5' RACE reads through MiXCR, one entry per CDR3 protein. The table shows around 780,000 distinct CDR3 sequences, with approximately 53% occurring only once. Germline V lookup: CDR1 LNHNV, CDR2 YYDKDF (reference sequence). The CDR3 is made up of 15 amino acids. Trimming stripped 1 base from V and 2 bases from J, with 10 bases between. The sample holds a few counts of this clonotype. Its antigen is undetermined.

The sample taken for sequencing was blood. V usage is TRBV15 and J usage is TRBJ2-3, with D possibly TRBD2 on 7 matching bases. This clonotype was sampled from a middle-aged man in good health. CDR3 sequence reads: CATSRGGGLTDTQYF. CDR3 coding DNA: TGTGCCACCAGCAGAGGCGGGGGCCTCACAGATACGCAGTATTTT.